The sequence of this TCR beta chain was determined in a study of OX40 agonist ivuxolimab in advanced cancers. On the study more broadly: A diagnosis of hepatocellular carcinoma, melanoma, renal cell or head and neck cancer was present in dose-escalation patients.

A remark on this clone: Antigen unknown.

Assay: immunoSEQ multiplex PCR; the TCRdb copy retains only in-frame clones and omits some. Of some 80,000 clones in the sample, about 90% were seen once. The junction had 10 bases not matched to a gene; V was cut back by 7 bases and J by 3 bases. Germline CDR1 reads LNHDA; CDR2 reads SQIVND (reference sequence). There are 16 residues in the CDR3. General study results and limits: Clonal expansion in partial responders at 0.1-3.0 mg/kg ranked among the lowest. In general, CD8+ T cells held more expanded clones than CD4+ did, on average.

The V and J genes are TRBV19 and TRBJ2-1; 9 bases align to TRBD2. The sequence came from an adult with an advanced solid tumor such as melanoma, head and neck, liver or kidney cancer. The source material was CD4+ or CD8+ T cells sorted from blood, sampled in a trial of the OX40 agonist ivuxolimab. The CDR3 DNA sequence: TGTGCCAGTACCATAAGAGGCGGGGGGGTCTACAATGAGCAGTTCTTC. This translates into CASTIRGGGVYNEQFF.